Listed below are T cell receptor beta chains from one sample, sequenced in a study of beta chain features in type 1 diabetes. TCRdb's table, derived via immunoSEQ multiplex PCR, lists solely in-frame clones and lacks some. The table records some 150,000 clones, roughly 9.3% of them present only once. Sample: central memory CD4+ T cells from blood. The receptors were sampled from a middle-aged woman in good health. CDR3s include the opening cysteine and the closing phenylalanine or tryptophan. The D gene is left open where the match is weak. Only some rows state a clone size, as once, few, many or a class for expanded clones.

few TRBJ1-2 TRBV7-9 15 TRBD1 CASSLGQGSTYGYTF TGTGCCAGCAGCTTAGGACAGGGCTCTACCTATGGCTACACCTTC
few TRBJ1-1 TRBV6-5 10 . CASGIGGAFF TGTGCCAGCGGCATCGGGGGAGCTTTCTTT
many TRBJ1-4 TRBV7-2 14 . CASRNPGNNEKLFF TGTGCCAGCCGCAATCCAGGGAATAACGAAAAACTGTTTTTT
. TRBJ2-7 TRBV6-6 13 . CASRPQAIYEQYF TGTGCCAGCAGGCCGCAGGCGATCTACGAGCAGTACTTC
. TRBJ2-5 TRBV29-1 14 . CSVRFTGGLETQYF TGCAGCGTTCGTTTTACGGGGGGCCTGGAGACCCAGTACTTC
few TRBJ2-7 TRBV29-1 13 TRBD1 CSVGGQGAYEQYF TGCAGCGTTGGGGGACAGGGGGCCTACGAGCAGTACTTC
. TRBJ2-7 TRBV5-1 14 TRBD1 CASSQQGQGYEQYF TGCGCCAGCAGCCAACAGGGACAGGGCTACGAGCAGTACTTC
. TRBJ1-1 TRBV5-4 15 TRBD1 CASRPKDRIGTEAFF TGTGCCAGCAGACCAAAGGACAGGATCGGCACTGAAGCTTTCTTT
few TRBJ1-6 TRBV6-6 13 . CASKTTGNSPLHF TGTGCCAGCAAGACGACGGGAAATTCACCCCTCCACTTT
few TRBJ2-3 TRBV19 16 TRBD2 CASSISSGARTDTQYF TGTGCCAGTAGTATATCTAGCGGGGCCCGGACAGATACGCAGTATTTT
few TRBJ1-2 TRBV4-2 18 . CASSLAGPGTLQLGGYTF TGTGCCAGCAGCTTGGCAGGCCCAGGGACTCTTCAGTTGGGTGGCTACACCTTC
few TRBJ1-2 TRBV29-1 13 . CSVKDGIMRGYTF TGCAGCGTGAAAGACGGGATCATGCGTGGCTACACCTTC
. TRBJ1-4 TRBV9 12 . CASSKFGEKLFF TGTGCCAGCAGCAAATTCGGTGAAAAACTGTTTTTT
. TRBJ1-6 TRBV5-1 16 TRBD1 CASSLGQGQNNSPLHF TGCGCCAGCAGCTTGGGACAGGGCCAAAATAATTCACCCCTCCACTTT
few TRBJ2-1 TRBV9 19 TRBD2 CASSVIQPSGGPKYNEQFF TGTGCCAGCAGCGTAATCCAACCTAGCGGGGGGCCCAAATACAATGAGCAGTTCTTC
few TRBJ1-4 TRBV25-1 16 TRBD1 CASSEPWRGPGEKLFF TGTGCCAGCAGTGAACCTTGGAGGGGGCCGGGCGAAAAACTGTTTTTT
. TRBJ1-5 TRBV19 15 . CASSQVSPAYQPQHF TGTGCCAGTAGTCAGGTTTCTCCGGCCTATCAGCCCCAGCATTTT
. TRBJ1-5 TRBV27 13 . CASSFGGEQPQHF TGTGCCAGCAGTTTCGGGGGGGAGCAGCCCCAGCATTTT
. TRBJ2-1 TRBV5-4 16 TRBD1 CASSALQGARNNEQFF TGTGCCAGCAGCGCGTTACAGGGGGCGAGGAACAATGAGCAGTTCTTC
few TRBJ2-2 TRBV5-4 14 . CASILLQNTGELFF TGTGCCAGCATCCTACTCCAGAACACCGGGGAGCTGTTTTTT
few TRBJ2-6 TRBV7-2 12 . CASSRSTNVLTF TGTGCCAGCAGTAGGAGTACCAACGTCCTGACTTTC
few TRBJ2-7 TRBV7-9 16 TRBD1 CASSKAPGQPPYEQYF TGTGCCAGCAGTAAAGCCCCGGGACAGCCCCCCTACGAGCAGTACTTC
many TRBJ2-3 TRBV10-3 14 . CAISAAGGTDTQYF TGTGCCATCAGTGCTGCGGGTGGCACAGATACGCAGTATTTT
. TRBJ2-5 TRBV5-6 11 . CASKALETQYF TGTGCCAGCAAAGCCCTAGAGACCCAGTACTTC
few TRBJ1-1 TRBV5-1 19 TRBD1 CASSLYPSGTGALLPEAFF TGCGCCAGCAGCTTATACCCAAGCGGGACAGGGGCCTTATTGCCTGAAGCTTTCTTT
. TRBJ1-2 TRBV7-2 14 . CASSLVAQGDGYTF TGTGCCAGCAGCTTAGTCGCACAGGGTGATGGCTACACCTTC
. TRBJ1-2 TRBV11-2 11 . CASSLNGGYTF TGTGCCAGCAGCTTAAATGGCGGCTACACCTTC
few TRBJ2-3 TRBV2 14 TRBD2 CARQRRGDSDTQYF TGTGCCAGACAGCGCCGGGGGGACTCGGATACGCAGTATTTT
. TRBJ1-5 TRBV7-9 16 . CASSLGTGSFNQPQHF TGTGCCAGCAGCTTAGGGACGGGGAGTTTTAATCAGCCCCAGCATTTT
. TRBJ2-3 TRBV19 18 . CASRQIISRRGGTDTQYF TGTGCCAGTAGACAAATTATAAGCCGCAGGGGAGGCACAGATACGCAGTATTTT
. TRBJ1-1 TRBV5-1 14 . CASSSQPGTLEAFF TGCGCCAGCAGCTCCCAACCAGGGACTCTTGAAGCTTTCTTT
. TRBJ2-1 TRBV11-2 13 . CASSWTGNNEQFF TGTGCCAGCAGCTGGACCGGGAACAATGAGCAGTTCTTC
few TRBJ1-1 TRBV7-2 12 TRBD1 CASSHRGQTWFF TGTGCCAGCAGCCACAGGGGACAGACCTGGTTCTTT
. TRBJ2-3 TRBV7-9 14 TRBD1 CASSTGTAKISQYF TGTGCCAGCAGCACTGGGACAGCTAAAATATCGCAGTATTTT
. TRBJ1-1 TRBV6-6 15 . CASSDSEFFRTEAFF TGTGCCAGCAGCGACAGCGAGTTTTTTCGCACTGAAGCTTTCTTT
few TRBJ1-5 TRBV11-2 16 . CASSLTGRNGNQPQHF TGTGCCAGCAGCTTAACAGGGAGAAACGGCAATCAGCCCCAGCATTTT
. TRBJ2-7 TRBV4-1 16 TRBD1 CASSQDWGTGAYEQYF TGCGCCAGCAGCCAAGATTGGGGGACAGGGGCCTACGAGCAGTACTTC
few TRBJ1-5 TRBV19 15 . CASNLGTGSNQPQHF TGTGCCAGTAATTTGGGAACAGGGAGCAATCAGCCCCAGCATTTT
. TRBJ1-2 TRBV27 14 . CASRLQGANYGYTF TGTGCCAGCCGCCTACAAGGAGCTAACTATGGCTACACCTTC
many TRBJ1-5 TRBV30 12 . CAWTGGNQPQHF TGTGCCTGGACAGGGGGCAATCAGCCCCAGCATTTT
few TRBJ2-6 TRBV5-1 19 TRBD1 CASSLDTRQGTAGANVLTF TGCGCCAGCAGCTTGGACACGAGACAGGGTACAGCTGGGGCCAACGTCCTGACTTTC